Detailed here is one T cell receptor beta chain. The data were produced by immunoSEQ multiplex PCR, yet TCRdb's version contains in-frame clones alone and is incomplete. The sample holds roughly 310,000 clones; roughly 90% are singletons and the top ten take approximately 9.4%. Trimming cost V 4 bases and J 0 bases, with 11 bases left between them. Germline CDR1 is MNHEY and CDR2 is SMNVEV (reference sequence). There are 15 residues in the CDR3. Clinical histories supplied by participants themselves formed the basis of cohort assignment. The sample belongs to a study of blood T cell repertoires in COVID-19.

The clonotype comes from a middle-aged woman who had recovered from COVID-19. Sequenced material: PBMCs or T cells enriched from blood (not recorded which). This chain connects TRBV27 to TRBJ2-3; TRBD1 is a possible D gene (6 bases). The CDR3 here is CASSSRDISTDTQYF. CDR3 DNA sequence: TGTGCCAGCAGTTCCCGGGACATTAGCACAGATACGCAGTATTTT.